Presented here are 13 T cell receptor beta chains from one specimen sequenced in a study of CD8 T cells in ankylosing spondylitis. Study-wide results and caveats: Apparently characteristic of ankylosing spondylitis blood was a TCR beta motif (about eight highly homologous variants).

Antigens for these TCRs are unknown. Each CDR3 protein gets one entry after TCRdb re-called the 5' RACE reads with MiXCR. There are 500,000 to 650,000 distinct CDR3 sequences in the sample; approximately 5.3% occur only once, and around 3.4% lies in the top ten. The sample comprised blood, either unsorted or a sorted T cell fraction (not recorded which). Receptors were obtained from a male donor with ankylosing spondylitis.

This clonotype has at least ten counts. The chain recombines TRBV20-1 with TRBJ2-7; 8 bases are shared with TRBD2. There are 12 residues in the CDR3. Germline V gene sequence: CDR1 DFQATT, CDR2 SNEGSKA (reference sequence). V trimming: 8 bases; J trimming: 2 bases; junction bases outside the gene matches: 5. CDR3 coding DNA: TGCAGTAGCGGGAGCCACACCTACGAGCAGTACTTC. It is translated as CSSGSHTYEQYF.

Concerning this clonotype itself: This clone may be a read error of a much larger clone one base away. The chain employs TRBV7-2 and TRBJ2-1, with D possibly being TRBD2 (6 bases). In germline, CDR1 is SGHTA, CDR2 FQGNSA. This CDR3 region has 16 residues. The CDR3 nucleotides are TGTGCCAGCAGCTTAGGGGGCGGGGCAACTTACACTGAGCAGTTCTTC. The encoded protein is CASSLGGGATYTEQFF.

This clonotype was detected ten times or more. This rearrangement joins TRBV10-3 to TRBJ1-1, with a possible D match to TRBD1 (6 bases). Trimming removed 3 bases at V and 1 base at J, with 12 bases between. The germline gives CDR1 ENHRY, CDR2 SYGVKD. This CDR3 is 15 amino acids long. The CDR3 DNA is TGTGCCATCAGTGATATCCGGGACAAGAACACTGAAGCTTTCTTT. Encoded protein: CAISDIRDKNTEAFF.

J is TRBJ2-1 and V is TRBV7-2; unclear D gene. Germline values: CDR1 SGHTA, CDR2 FQGNSA. The CDR3 length is 13 residues. The V end lost 4 bases, the J end lost 6 bases, and 10 bases lay between the germline ends. The CDR3 region is CASSSRRTNEQFF. Here the CDR3 DNA reads TGTGCCAGCAGCTCAAGACGGACCAATGAGCAGTTCTTC.

This chain links TRBV6-1 with TRBJ1-1, with a possible D match to TRBD1 (5 bases). Trimming stripped 4 bases from V and 8 bases from J, with 14 bases between. The length of the CDR3 is 13 residues. The V gene's germline CDR1 is MNHNS and CDR2 SASEGT. CDR3 DNA: TGTGCCAGCAGTGTAGGGAGGGGAAGGGAAGCTTTCTTT. Translating it yields CASSVGRGREAFF.

This clonotype was picked up many times. The J gene is TRBJ1-1, the V gene TRBV11-2; D ambiguous. V lost 7 bases and J 5 bases, leaving 20 bases between the germline ends. CDR3 length equals 15 residues. Looked up from germline, CDR1 is SGHAT and CDR2 is FQNNGV. CDR3 sequence reads: CASTKEGRIGTEAFF. The CDR3 DNA reads TGTGCCAGCACAAAGGAAGGCAGGATAGGTACTGAAGCTTTCTTT.

This clonotype was recorded at least ten times. The V gene is TRBV9, the J gene TRBJ1-1; D gene unclear. Germline values: CDR1 SGDLS, CDR2 YYNGEE. V was trimmed by 2 bases and J by 0 bases, leaving 5 bases between them. This CDR3 spans 13 amino acids. The CDR3 bases are TGTGCCAGCAGCGTGGGGATGAACACTGAAGCTTTCTTT. Encoded protein: CASSVGMNTEAFF.

The V and J genes are TRBV4-3 and TRBJ2-3; D is uncertain. The CDR3 sequence is 15 residues long. Trimming took off 1 base at V and 1 base at J, with 9 bases between the two ends. Germline V gene lookup returns CDR1 LGHNA and CDR2 YSLEER. The CDR3, as DNA: TGCGCCAGCAGCCAAGCCGAGGCAGGCACAGATACGCAGTATTTT. This codes for CASSQAEAGTDTQYF.

The chain recombines TRBV20-1 with TRBJ2-1, with D possibly matching TRBD2 (6 bases). The CDR3 totals 15 residues. The V gene lost 3 bases and the J gene lost 0 bases, with 12 bases spanning the gap. From germline, CDR1 is DFQATT and CDR2 SNEGSKA (reference sequence). In DNA form, the CDR3 reads TGCAGTGCTAGCCCCCGGGAGAGCTCCTACAATGAGCAGTTCTTC. It yields the protein CSASPRESSYNEQFF.

This clonotype was picked up many times. V gene TRBV15 combines with J gene TRBJ2-7; 9 bases are shared with TRBD1. The CDR3 spans 13 residues. Germline V gene lookup returns CDR1 LNHNV and CDR2 YYDKDF (reference sequence). Trimming cost V 6 bases and J 2 bases; bases outside gene matches: 2. CDR3 DNA sequence: TGTGCCACCAGACAGGGGGCTACCTACGAGCAGTACTTC. Translated, it gives CATRQGATYEQYF.

This clonotype was observed at least ten times. The chain couples TRBV20-1 to TRBJ2-7; possible D gene TRBD2, 5 bases. Germline assignment: CDR1 DFQATT and CDR2 SNEGSKA (reference sequence). Trimming pared 3 bases from V and 6 bases from J, leaving 21 bases between. CDR3 length: 15 residues. The chain's CDR3 is CSASRSPRPEVEQYF. CDR3 nucleotides: TGCAGTGCTAGCCGGTCCCCTAGACCGGAGGTCGAGCAGTACTTC.

The chain combines TRBV6-1 with TRBJ2-3; tentatively, D is TRBD1 (5 bases). The CDR3 extends over 16 amino acids. Per the germline V gene, CDR1 is MNHNS and CDR2 is SASEGT. V lost 6 bases and J lost 1, with 17 bases in between. The CDR3 loop is CASSRAWEGGTDTQYF. CDR3 bases: TGTGCCAGCAGCAGGGCCTGGGAAGGCGGCACAGATACGCAGTATTTT.

This clonotype showed up many times. The chain combines TRBV6-5 with TRBJ2-1, with D possibly matching TRBD2 (5 bases). The CDR3 length is 18 residues. The ends were cut back, 1 base at V and 0 bases at J, with 16 bases in the middle. Looked up from germline, CDR1 is MNHEY and CDR2 is SVGAGI. The CDR3 DNA reads TGTGCCAGCAGTTACTTTGGAAGCGGAGATATCTCCTACAATGAGCAGTTCTTC. It codes for CASSYFGSGDISYNEQFF.